The clone carrying this T cell receptor beta chain came up a few times. The CDR3 length is 14 residues. Unmatched junction bases numbered 7, after V lost 5 bases and J lost 3 bases. The record originates from a study of CD8 T cells in ankylosing spondylitis. TCRdb analysed the 5' RACE reads with MiXCR anew, one entry per CDR3 protein. The sample lists approximately 200,000 distinct CDR3 sequences, 10% to 15% occurring once. Source material: blood, either unsorted or a sorted T cell fraction (not recorded which). This clonotype originated in a male donor with ankylosing spondylitis or in good health (not recorded which). The chain joins TRBV12-3 or TRBV12-4 to TRBJ2-7; TRBD2 aligns across 7 bases. The CDR3 protein is CASSITGGGYEQYF. The CDR3 DNA is TGTGCCAGCAGTATCACGGGGGGAGGCTACGAGCAGTACTTC.